This TCR beta chain derives from a study of blood T cell repertoires in COVID-19. Study at large: Acute and convalescent COVID-19 samples came from the United States, Italy and Spain. The analysed material was cDNA or gDNA that came from T cells, B-cell-depleted T cells, or PBMCs.

As processed by the authors: By means of reference gene primer amplification, nucleated cell counts were estimated. Repertoires were generated with immunoSEQ multiplex PCR, while TCRdb's copy carries only in-frame clones and drops some. For V, J and clone size, that table is used; D and trimming come from the DNA. The sample consists of 200,000 to 250,000 clones, 70% to 90% of them appearing once. While infection was still active, Seattle patients were enrolled and then followed longitudinally. Germline V gene data show CDR1 as SGHNT and CDR2 as YYREEE (reference sequence). Trimming removed 0 bases at V and 3 bases at J, with 9 bases between. The CDR3 contains 15 residues.

J is TRBJ1-4 and V is TRBV5-4; D gene uncertain. The sequencing sample was made of peripheral blood. The receptor was derived from a man between 25 and 39 years old with COVID-19, enrolled during active disease. CDR3 loop: CASSLGSGANEKLFF. CDR3 bases: TGTGCCAGCAGCTTGGGCAGCGGAGCTAATGAAAAACTGTTTTTT.